The 9 T cell receptor beta chains listed next were all sequenced from one sample in a study of cytomegalovirus exposure and HLA in healthy donors. PCR involved 60 Vbeta and 13 Jbeta primers. Assay: immunoSEQ multiplex PCR; the TCRdb copy retains only in-frame clones and omits some. Of more than 200,000 clones in the sample, roughly 68% are singletons; the top ten hold roughly 2.5%. Source material: PBMCs. The receptor set was obtained from a man aged 35-49 years in good health and CMV-seropositive.

The chain employs TRBV11-2 and TRBJ2-3; D perhaps matches TRBD1 (6 bases). Germline V gene lookup returns CDR1 SGHAT and CDR2 FQNNGV. Trimming cost V 5 bases and J 9 bases, with 12 bases left between them. This CDR3 region has 12 residues. Here the CDR3 DNA reads TGTGCCAGCAGCGCGTACAGGGACACGCAGTATTTT. Translating gives CASSAYRDTQYF.

About this clone: Other DNA sequences within the sample encode an identical CDR3. The chain carries TRBV28 and TRBJ1-2, with D possibly matching TRBD1 (5 bases). Germline-derived CDR1 and CDR2 are MDHEN and SYDVKM. V was trimmed by 8 bases and J by 2 bases, leaving 9 bases between them. CDR3 length: 12 residues. Here the CDR3 reads CASSQGNYGYTF. CDR3 in DNA: TGTGCCAGCTCGCAGGGAAACTATGGCTACACCTTC.

This clone was observed a few times. The CDR3 bases are TGTGCCAGCAGTCCGGGAGCACATGGCTACACCTTC. Translation gives CASSPGAHGYTF. The chain recombines TRBV7-8 with TRBJ1-2; D ambiguous. V lost 6 bases to trimming and J lost 6 bases, with 11 bases between them. CDR1 SGHVS and CDR2 FQNEAQ come from the germline V gene. The CDR3 has 12 residues.

The gene calls are TRBV5-1 and TRBJ1-4; 7 bases map to TRBD1. The CDR3 has 16 amino acids. V was pared by 5 bases and J by 1 base, with 8 bases of the junction left unmatched. CDR1 and CDR2 from the germline V gene are SGHRS and YFSETQ. In nucleotides, the CDR3 is TGCGCCAGCAGTCACAGGGGCGGCGGAACTAATGAAAAACTGTTTTTT. Translated, it gives CASSHRGGGTNEKLFF.

In this sample, this clone turned up a few times. The chain uses TRBV27 and TRBJ1-1; TRBD1 aligns across 8 bases. The junction had 8 bases not matched to a gene; V was cut back by 5 bases and J by 0 bases. The length of the CDR3 is 16 residues. The germline V gene encodes CDR1 MNHEY and CDR2 SMNVEV (reference sequence). Written as DNA, the CDR3 is TGTGCCAGCAGTCCCCGGACAGGGTGGCTGAACACTGAAGCTTTCTTT. Its protein product is CASSPRTGWLNTEAFF.

The gene calls are TRBV10-3 and TRBJ2-3; perhaps TRBD2 as D (5 bases). The germline V and J ends were trimmed by 6 bases and 3 bases, with 13 bases remaining between them. The germline V gene encodes CDR1 ENHRY and CDR2 SYGVKD. The CDR3 totals 14 residues. The CDR3 protein is CAIRDFRTTDTQYF. For the CDR3, the DNA is TGTGCCATCAGGGACTTCAGGACTACAGATACGCAGTATTTT.

The chain joins TRBV5-1 to TRBJ1-1, with TRBD1 identical over 8 bases. Germline trimming cut 4 bases from V and 8 bases from J; bases unmatched to any gene: 4. This CDR3 comprises 12 residues. CDR1 is SGHRS and CDR2 is YFSETQ in the germline V gene. As DNA, the CDR3 is TGCGCCAGCAGCGCGACAGGGGAGGAAGCTTTCTTT. Translated: CASSATGEEAFF.

This chain connects TRBV5-1 to TRBJ2-1, with D possibly TRBD2 on 5 matching bases. The CDR3 is 17 amino acids. Looked up from germline, CDR1 is SGHRS and CDR2 is YFSETQ. Between the trimmed V and J ends, which lost 0 bases and 3 bases, there was a span of 16 bases. The CDR3 coding sequence is TGCGCCAGCAGCTTGGATCCAACTAGTAGGTTCTACAATGAGCAGTTCTTC. It specifies CASSLDPTSRFYNEQFF.

V and J are TRBV5-8 and TRBJ1-1; D gene ambiguous. The CDR3 is 16 amino acids. V was trimmed by 0 bases and J by 1 base, leaving 13 bases between them. The germline V gene encodes CDR1 SGHTS and CDR2 YDEGEE. CDR3 nucleotides: TGTGCCAGCAGCTTGGCCGGGAGCAGGCCGAACACTGAAGCTTTCTTT. As protein: CASSLAGSRPNTEAFF.